Listed below are T cell receptor beta chains from one sample, sequenced in a study of T cell responses to AZD1222 COVID-19 vaccine. This table comes from immunoSEQ multiplex PCR, and its TCRdb copy is limited to in-frame clones, with some not included. Among about 86,000 clones listed, 89% were seen once. Sample: peripheral blood, taken 28 days after the second AZD1222 dose. Receptors were obtained from an adult who received the AZD1222 COVID-19 vaccine. The CDR3 runs from the conserved cysteine through the conserved F or W. A D gene is named only where the DNA matches it firmly. Rows may omit the clone size; those that give it use once, few, many or a size class.

size	length	D	V	J	DNA	CDR3
-	14	TRBD1	TRBV5-6	TRBJ1-1	TGTGCCAGCAGCTTTGACAGGGTGAGGACTGAAGCTTTCTTT	CASSFDRVRTEAFF
once	10	-	TRBV7-6	TRBJ2-2	TGTGCCAGCAGCTCTTGGGAGCTGTTTTTT	CASSSWELFF
-	15	-	TRBV5-6	TRBJ2-1	TGTGCCAGCAGCGGAGGACGGGATTCCTACAATGAGCAGTTCTTC	CASSGGRDSYNEQFF
-	12	-	TRBV6-6	TRBJ2-1	TGTGCCAGCACCTACTCGGGCGAAGAGCAGTTCTTC	CASTYSGEEQFF
few	16	-	TRBV15	TRBJ1-5	TGTGCCACCAGCAGAGATGACGAACGGCCCAATCAGCCCCAGCATTTT	CATSRDDERPNQPQHF
-	18	TRBD1	TRBV5-1	TRBJ1-1	TGCGCCAGCAGCTTTGGCCTGGGACAGTTATCCAAGAACACTGAAGCTTTCTTT	CASSFGLGQLSKNTEAFF
-	17	-	TRBV27	TRBJ1-5	TGTGCCAGCAGTTTTTTTTCCGGGGGCTTCTTCAATCAGCCCCAGCATTTT	CASSFFSGGFFNQPQHF
-	13	-	TRBV21-1	TRBJ1-2	TGTGCCAGCAGCCCTCGGGGTCTTGATGGCTACACCTTC	CASSPRGLDGYTF
-	13	TRBD1	TRBV27	TRBJ2-2	TGTGCCAGCAGGGGACAGGTCGTTAGGGAGCTGTTTTTT	CASRGQVVRELFF
-	15	TRBD1	TRBV6-5	TRBJ1-1	TGTGCCAGCAAACTACCGGGACAGGGCTTCACTGAAGCTTTCTTT	CASKLPGQGFTEAFF
-	15	-	TRBV10-2	TRBJ2-4	TGCGCCAGCAGTGCAGGGGAATCGGCCAAAAACATTCAGTACTTC	CASSAGESAKNIQYF
-	14	-	TRBV11-1	TRBJ1-1	TGTGCCAGCAGCTCCAGAGACAGAAACACTGAAGCTTTCTTT	CASSSRDRNTEAFF
-	14	TRBD2	TRBV4-3	TRBJ2-7	TGCGCTACGTTTGGGCGGGGGGGCCGGAACGAGCAGTACTTC	CATFGRGGRNEQYF
-	13	-	TRBV10-3	TRBJ1-1	TGTGCCATCAGAAAACAGGAGAACACTGAAGCTTTCTTT	CAIRKQENTEAFF
-	14	-	TRBV19	TRBJ2-1	TGTGCCAGTAGTATAGTTCAAAGTTTCGATGAGCAGTTCTTC	CASSIVQSFDEQFF
-	15	-	TRBV28	TRBJ1-2	TGTGCCAGCAGTTTATCTGGGGCGATACTCTATGGCTACACCTTC	CASSLSGAILYGYTF
-	17	TRBD2	TRBV3-1/TRBV3-2	TRBJ2-2	TGTGCCAGCAGCCAACTAAGGACGGGGGGAAACACCGGGGAGCTGTTTTTT	CASSQLRTGGNTGELFF
-	15	-	TRBV10-1	TRBJ2-2	TGCGCCAGCGGGACGGGGAGAACGAACACCGGGGAGCTGTTTTTT	CASGTGRTNTGELFF
-	15	TRBD1	TRBV18	TRBJ2-7	TGTGCCAGCTCACCGGGCGGGACAGGGACCTACGAGCAGTACTTC	CASSPGGTGTYEQYF
-	14	-	TRBV2	TRBJ2-3	TGTGCCAACGCCCGGGGGAGTAGAACAGATACGCAGTATTTT	CANARGSRTDTQYF
once	15	-	TRBV7-9	TRBJ1-6	TGTGCCAGCAGCTTAGCCGGGGGAGCTAATTCACCCCTCCACTTT	CASSLAGGANSPLHF
-	15	TRBD2	TRBV25-1	TRBJ2-5	TGTGCCAGCAGCGCATGGGCTAGCGGGGCGGAGACCCAGTACTTC	CASSAWASGAETQYF
-	15	-	TRBV11-2	TRBJ2-3	TGTGCCAGCAGCTTATGGTCACCTTCCACAGATACGCAGTATTTT	CASSLWSPSTDTQYF
few	13	-	TRBV7-3	TRBJ1-1	TGTGCCAGCAGCCCCACGGAACGAACTGAAGCTTTCTTT	CASSPTERTEAFF
-	12	-	TRBV24-1	TRBJ1-1	TGTGCCACCAGTGATTTGAACAGGGAAGCTTTCTTT	CATSDLNREAFF
-	16	TRBD1	TRBV7-2	TRBJ1-4	TGTGCCAGCAGCCGGGACAGGGTTGCGGCTAATGAAAAACTGTTTTTT	CASSRDRVAANEKLFF
-	11	-	TRBV7-8	TRBJ2-7	TGTGCCAGCACCTTATCATGGGAGCAGTACTTC	CASTLSWEQYF
-	15	-	TRBV5-1	TRBJ2-1	TGCGCCAGCAGCTTTACAGGTGGACCCTACAATGAGCAGTTCTTC	CASSFTGGPYNEQFF
-	14	-	TRBV5-1	TRBJ2-2	TGCGCCAGCAGCTTGGCGGCAGGCACCGGGGAGCTGTTTTTT	CASSLAAGTGELFF
once	16	TRBD1	TRBV18	TRBJ1-4	TGTGCCAGCTCACCGCGGACAGGGGGCAATGGTGAAAAACTGTTTTTT	CASSPRTGGNGEKLFF
-	13	-	TRBV4-1	TRBJ1-2	TGCGCCAGCAGCCAAGATATAGGAACCGGCTACACCTTC	CASSQDIGTGYTF
-	13	-	TRBV3-1/TRBV3-2	TRBJ1-4	TGTGCCAGCAGCCAAGCTATTAATGAAAAACTGTTTTTT	CASSQAINEKLFF
-	15	TRBD1	TRBV10-3	TRBJ1-1	TGTGCCATCAGTGAGGAGGCAGGGGGCTCAACTGAAGCTTTCTTT	CAISEEAGGSTEAFF
-	19	TRBD2	TRBV7-2	TRBJ2-6	TGTGCCAGCAGCTTAAGAGTATCCGGGGGGGGCTCTGGGGCCAACGTCCTGACTTTC	CASSLRVSGGGSGANVLTF
-	14	-	TRBV6-5	TRBJ1-3	TGTGCCAGCAACAATCCGAGCTCTGGAAACACCATATATTTT	CASNNPSSGNTIYF
-	17	TRBD2	TRBV18	TRBJ2-1	TGTGCCAGCTCTACCGCCTCCAGACTAGCGGACTACAATGAGCAGTTCTTC	CASSTASRLADYNEQFF
-	14	-	TRBV7-7	TRBJ2-7	TGTGCTAGCAGCTTAGGTGAAGGGACCCACGAGCAGTACTTC	CASSLGEGTHEQYF
few	16	-	TRBV4-1	TRBJ2-2	TGCGCCAGCAGCCAAGATCCAACAGGGGGGGCCGGGGAGCTGTTTTTT	CASSQDPTGGAGELFF
-	14	-	TRBV6-2/TRBV6-3	TRBJ2-3	TGTGCCAGCAGTCGACAGGCCGTCACAGATACGCAGTATTTT	CASSRQAVTDTQYF
-	14	-	TRBV3-1/TRBV3-2	TRBJ2-1	TGTGCCAGCAGCCAAGTCGGAGAACAAAGCGAGCAGTTCTTC	CASSQVGEQSEQFF
-	14	TRBD1	TRBV27	TRBJ1-5	TGTGCCAGCAGTCGCGACAGGGCCAATCAGCCCCAGCATTTT	CASSRDRANQPQHF
-	12	-	TRBV5-4	TRBJ2-2	TGTGCCAGCAGCTCCGGGGGCGGGGAGCTGTTTTTT	CASSSGGGELFF
-	13	-	TRBV27	TRBJ1-2	TGTGCCAGCAGGGCGGGATTGGACTATGGCTACACCTTC	CASRAGLDYGYTF
-	15	TRBD1	TRBV6-6	TRBJ2-2	TGTGCCAGCAGGAGACGACAGGGGGAAGCGTGGGAGCTGTTTTTT	CASRRRQGEAWELFF
-	16	-	TRBV10-3	TRBJ1-3	TGTGCCATCAGTGAGACAGGACAGTTCTCTGGAAACACCATATATTTT	CAISETGQFSGNTIYF
-	16	TRBD2	TRBV7-2	TRBJ2-7	TGTGCCAGCAGCTCACGCAGCGGGGGCAATAGGTACGAGCAGTACTTC	CASSSRSGGNRYEQYF
once	14	TRBD1	TRBV19	TRBJ1-2	TGTGCCAGTAGGGGTAGGACAGGCGAGACCGGAGCCACCTTC	CASRGRTGETGATF
-	13	-	TRBV4-2	TRBJ2-5	TGTGCCAGCAGCCAGCGGGATAAAGAGACCCAGTACTTC	CASSQRDKETQYF
-	12	-	TRBV5-4	TRBJ1-1	TGTGCCAGCAGCTTGGGGTACACTGAAGCTTTCTTT	CASSLGYTEAFF
-	14	-	TRBV5-8	TRBJ1-1	TGTGCCAGCAGCTGGGGGCCAACGAACACTGAAGCTTTCTTT	CASSWGPTNTEAFF
-	15	-	TRBV5-5	TRBJ2-2	TGTGCCAGCAGCTCTCGGGACATACCCTGGGGGGAGCTGTTTTTT	CASSSRDIPWGELFF